This T cell receptor (beta chain) came from a study of CD8+ T cells in alopecia areata. Study outcomes and limitations: Researchers report lesional scalp, most notably alopecia totalis/universalis, outstripped normal scalp in clonality. It was less clear whether patients shared TCRs than it was in mice, possibly because of HLA. Among the cells sequenced in scalp samples are also the resident alphabeta T cells of normal skin.

Points on this clone: What it binds is not known.

CDR1 SGDLS and CDR2 YYNGEE come from the germline V gene. The J segment lost 5 bases and the V segment lost 3 bases, leaving 6 bases of the junction unmatched. There are 14 residues in the CDR3. Sequencing relied on a cDNA template that was reverse transcribed from extracted RNA. TCRdb's copy holds only in-frame clones and misses some; the assay was immunoSEQ multiplex PCR. This sample has roughly 200,000 clones, with approximately 62% found just once. Separation by sorting yielded CD4+ and CD8+ T cells from PBMCs. The chain has TRBV9 and TRBJ2-3, with TRBD2 matching 7 bases. This receptor was identified in a human donor with alopecia areata. The specimen comprised CD4+ T cells sorted from blood, sampled at week 0. The CDR3: CASSGRVAGDTQYF. The CDR3 region has the DNA TGTGCCAGCAGCGGACGCGTAGCGGGAGATACGCAGTATTTT.